The 5 T cell receptor beta chains presented below share a single source sample, sequenced in a study of T cell repertoires in cytomegalovirus infection. Via MiXCR, TCRdb re-called the reads, giving one row per CDR3 protein. Of 350,000 to 500,000 distinct CDR3 sequences in the sample, 31% were seen once. Sequencing was carried out using PBMCs. The receptors were gathered from a human donor in good health (CMV status not recorded). Some clones in this sample may be carry-over from other donors' samples.

This clonotype has a handful of counts. The V and J genes are TRBV6-2 or TRBV6-3 and TRBJ1-1; 7 positions agree with TRBD1. V was pared by 6 bases and J by 11 bases, with 15 bases of the junction left unmatched. Germline V gives CDR1 MNHEY, CDR2 SVGEGT. The CDR3 runs 14 residues. CDR3 nucleotides: TGTGCCAGCAGGCCCCACACAGGGGTTTTGTGGGCTTTCTTT. Translating gives CASRPHTGVLWAFF.

This clonotype was recorded a few times. V gene TRBV6-2 or TRBV6-3 combines with J gene TRBJ2-1; D is unresolved. The V end lost 7 bases, the J end lost 6 bases, and 22 bases lay between the germline ends. The CDR3 contains 16 residues. Germline V lookup: CDR1 MNHEY, CDR2 SVGEGT. The CDR3 spells CASTNPGQIWLNEQFF. DNA for the CDR3: TGTGCCAGCACTAACCCTGGCCAGATCTGGCTCAATGAGCAGTTCTTC.

On this clonotype: A read error may be the cause here, since a much bigger clone is one base away. The missing conserved phenylalanine or tryptophan at the end of this CDR3 makes a read error likely. The chain recombines TRBV19 with TRBJ1-1; D gene unclear. CDR3 length: 13 amino acids. The germline CDR1 and CDR2 sequences are LNHDA and SQIVND (reference sequence). V was clipped by 7 bases and J by 0 bases, with 9 bases between them. The CDR3 bases are TGTGCCAGTACCTTGGGAATGAACACTGAAGCTTTCCTT. Its translation is CASTLGMNTEAFL.

This clonotype turned up a few times. The rearrangement links TRBV7-8 to TRBJ1-1, with 7 bases matching TRBD1. CDR1 is SGHVS and CDR2 is FQNEAQ in the germline V gene. The CDR3 runs 15 residues. After removal of 5 bases from V and 1 base from J, the junction contained 7 bases not matched to a gene. As DNA, the CDR3 is TGTGCCAGCAGCCCGTGGGGACAGAAGAACACTGAAGCTTTCTTT. Translating it yields CASSPWGQKNTEAFF.

The rearrangement links TRBV7-6 to TRBJ1-4, with D unresolved. Trimming pared 5 bases from V and 5 bases from J, leaving 15 bases between. The CDR3 loop spans 15 amino acids. Looked up from germline, CDR1 is SGHVS and CDR2 is FNYEAQ. Here the CDR3 reads CASSPPGRQNEKLFF. The CDR3 DNA reads TGTGCCAGCAGCCCCCCAGGCAGGCAGAATGAAAAACTGTTTTTT.